The T cell receptor (beta chain) described here comes from a study of blood T cells in healthy people across ages. Points from the study as a whole: Older age coincided with a roughly linear decline in TCR beta diversity per million T cells.

The CDR3 loop spans 12 amino acids. Germline V gives CDR1 SQVTM, CDR2 ANQGSEA. The trim removed 4 bases at V and 7 bases at J, leaving 4 bases unmatched. Notes on this clonotype: The antigen remains undetermined.

Combining a sample-barcoded 5' primer with a J-beta primer mix, a second PCR ran for roughly 7 to 12 cycles. TCRdb re-called the 5' RACE reads through MiXCR, storing one row per CDR3 protein. The data hold about 670,000 distinct CDR3 sequences, with roughly half observed a single time. The chain employs TRBV29-1 and TRBJ2-1; 7 bases match TRBD1. The receptor was isolated from a woman of 80 years or more in good health. Sample: blood. CDR3 in amino acids: CSVGQGGNEQFF. The CDR3 DNA sequence: TGCAGCGTTGGACAGGGTGGAAATGAGCAGTTCTTC.